These T cell receptor beta chains were read from a single sample in a study of chemoradiotherapy in HPV16-positive cancers. Repertoires were generated with immunoSEQ multiplex PCR, while TCRdb's copy carries only in-frame clones and drops some. The top ten hold approximately 18% of the sample, which has some 5,500 clones, about 81% seen once. This sample was gathered from a patient who underwent chemoradiotherapy. These receptors all come from a human donor with HPV-associated anogenital cancer. The CDR3 runs from the conserved cysteine through the conserved F or W. Fields, in order: clone size, J gene, D gene, V gene, CDR3 protein, CDR3 DNA. The D gene is left open where the match is weak. A row's size may be missing; if present it is once, few, many or a size class.

few | TRBJ2-7 | TRBD2 | TRBV4-1 | CASSQNPLAGSYEQYF | TGCGCCAGCAGCCAAAACCCCCTAGCGGGAAGCTACGAGCAGTACTTC
once | TRBJ1-2 | - | TRBV2 | CASSRTSILYGYTF | TGTGCCAGCAGTAGGACATCAATTCTCTATGGCTACACCTTC
- | TRBJ1-6 | TRBD1 | TRBV9 | CASSPGQGGNSPLHF | TGTGCCAGCAGCCCTGGACAGGGGGGAAATTCACCCCTCCACTTT
once | TRBJ1-1 | - | TRBV7-2 | CASRPDGGEAFF | TGTGCCAGCAGGCCCGATGGGGGTGAAGCTTTCTTT
- | TRBJ1-5 | - | TRBV7-2 | CASSLDWNNQPQHF | TGTGCCAGCAGCTTAGATTGGAACAATCAGCCCCAGCATTTT
- | TRBJ2-7 | - | TRBV27 | CASGRSSHEQYF | TGTGCCAGCGGCCGTTCGTCCCACGAGCAGTACTTC
- | TRBJ1-6 | - | TRBV6-1 | CASSWDTYNSPLHF | TGTGCCAGCAGCTGGGACACGTATAATTCACCCCTCCACTTT
- | TRBJ2-3 | - | TRBV2 | CASSPLGTPVADTQYF | TGTGCCAGCAGTCCCCTCGGGACCCCTGTGGCAGATACGCAGTATTTT
- | TRBJ1-4 | - | TRBV30 | CAWSVLSKLFF | TGTGCCTGGAGTGTACTATCAAAACTGTTTTTT
- | TRBJ1-2 | - | TRBV6-1 | CASRDGSFGGYTF | TGTGCCAGCAGAGACGGCAGTTTCGGTGGCTACACCTTC
- | TRBJ1-3 | TRBD1 | TRBV4-1 | CASSQRSLWTGTSRNTIYF | TGCGCCAGCAGCCAAAGGTCCCTCTGGACAGGGACTAGCAGAAACACCATATATTTT
- | TRBJ1-6 | TRBD1 | TRBV5-1 | CASSLAGQGLKRYNSPLHF | TGCGCCAGCAGCTTGGCCGGACAGGGGCTCAAACGATATAATTCACCCCTCCACTTT
- | TRBJ2-7 | - | TRBV5-4 | CASSLIGGTYEQYF | TGTGCCAGCAGCTTGATTGGGGGAACCTACGAGCAGTACTTC
- | TRBJ2-1 | TRBD2 | TRBV28 | CASSPQGLGGNEQFF | TGTGCCAGCAGTCCCCAGGGACTAGGAGGAAATGAGCAGTTCTTC
- | TRBJ1-5 | - | TRBV7-2 | CASSLDRAPSQPQHF | TGTGCCAGCAGCTTAGACCGGGCTCCTTCTCAGCCCCAGCATTTT
- | TRBJ1-3 | - | TRBV7-8 | CASSLDTRQTSGNTIYF | TGTGCCAGCAGCTTAGATACGAGACAGACCTCTGGAAACACCATATATTTT
- | TRBJ1-4 | - | TRBV2 | CASRGDTRGEKLFF | TGTGCCAGCAGAGGAGATACGAGGGGCGAAAAACTGTTTTTT
- | TRBJ1-1 | - | TRBV9 | CASSTLGGSTEAFF | TGTGCCAGCAGCACCTTGGGGGGGAGCACTGAAGCTTTCTTT
once | TRBJ2-1 | - | TRBV19 | CASSIDRGRDEQFF | TGTGCCAGTAGTATAGATCGGGGCAGGGATGAGCAGTTCTTC
once | TRBJ1-5 | - | TRBV30 | CAWSVRVSDQPQHF | TGTGCCTGGAGTGTACGAGTTTCCGATCAGCCCCAGCATTTT
- | TRBJ2-1 | TRBD1 | TRBV11-3 | CASSLRGQGSLYNEQFF | TGTGCCAGCAGCTTAAGGGGGCAGGGTTCCCTCTACAATGAGCAGTTCTTC
few | TRBJ2-2 | - | TRBV4-1 | CASSHTGELFF | TGCGCCAGCAGCCACACCGGGGAGCTGTTTTTT
- | TRBJ2-7 | - | TRBV15 | CATSRENYHEQYF | TGTGCCACCAGCAGAGAGAACTACCACGAGCAGTACTTC
- | TRBJ2-7 | TRBD1 | TRBV14 | CASSQYPRQGRREQYF | TGTGCCAGCAGCCAATACCCCCGACAGGGCAGGAGGGAGCAGTACTTC
- | TRBJ1-4 | - | TRBV10-3 | CAISEGTATNEKLFF | TGTGCCATCAGTGAGGGGACGGCAACTAATGAAAAACTGTTTTTT
- | TRBJ2-5 | - | TRBV2 | CASRDFGETQYF | TGTGCCAGTAGAGACTTTGGAGAGACCCAGTACTTC
- | TRBJ2-7 | - | TRBV25-1 | CASSELMANNYEQYF | TGTGCCAGCAGTGAACTAATGGCCAATAACTACGAGCAGTACTTC
- | TRBJ2-4 | - | TRBV4-1 | CASSQGLVLGNIQYF | TGCGCCAGCAGCCAAGGATTGGTTCTAGGGAACATTCAGTACTTC
- | TRBJ1-6 | - | TRBV2 | CASSDTAYNSPLHF | TGTGCCAGCAGTGATACAGCTTATAATTCACCCCTCCACTTT
- | TRBJ2-6 | - | TRBV5-1 | CASSYSISGANVLTF | TGCGCCAGCAGCTACTCGATCTCTGGGGCCAACGTCCTGACTTTC
- | TRBJ1-5 | - | TRBV12-5 | CASAFQGLGNQPQHF | TGTGCTAGTGCCTTCCAGGGGTTGGGCAATCAGCCCCAGCATTTT
- | TRBJ1-1 | - | TRBV7-3 | CASSSGVGNTEAFF | TGTGCCAGCAGCTCAGGGGTGGGGAACACTGAAGCTTTCTTT
- | TRBJ2-5 | TRBD2 | TRBV7-3 | CASSKSGGTRETQYF | TGTGCCAGCAGCAAGAGCGGGGGGACTCGAGAGACCCAGTACTTC
- | TRBJ2-7 | - | TRBV21-1 | CASSKEGGQGHYEATALYEQYF | TGTGCCAGCAGCAAAGAAGGGGGACAGGGCCACTATGAGGCCACGGCCCTCTACGAGCAGTACTTC
- | TRBJ1-2 | - | TRBV28 | CASSLQEYGYTF | TGTGCCAGCAGTCTACAGGAGTATGGCTACACCTTC
- | TRBJ2-3 | - | TRBV14 | CASSLASSSTDTQYF | TGTGCCAGCAGCCTAGCTAGTAGTAGCACAGATACGCAGTATTTT
- | TRBJ2-1 | TRBD2 | TRBV6-1 | CASSESSGSYNEQFF | TGTGCCAGCAGTGAAAGTAGCGGGAGTTACAATGAGCAGTTCTTC
- | TRBJ2-5 | - | TRBV7-6 | CASSLAASSETQYF | TGTGCCAGCAGCTTAGCGGCATCCTCGGAGACCCAGTACTTC
- | TRBJ2-1 | TRBD2 | TRBV2 | CASSESSSGWSGRDYNEQFF | TGTGCCAGCAGTGAATCCTCATCCGGATGGAGCGGGAGGGACTACAATGAGCAGTTCTTC
- | TRBJ1-1 | - | TRBV5-1 | CASSFGPGGTNTEAFF | TGCGCCAGCAGCTTTGGCCCCGGGGGGACGAACACTGAAGCTTTCTTT
- | TRBJ2-7 | - | TRBV19 | CASSPSRDSYEQYF | TGTGCCAGTAGTCCGTCCCGCGACTCCTACGAGCAGTACTTC
- | TRBJ2-2 | TRBD1 | TRBV6-4 | CASSSTGSDTGELFF | TGTGCCAGCAGTTCGACAGGGTCGGACACCGGGGAGCTGTTTTTT
- | TRBJ2-2 | TRBD2 | TRBV9 | CASSVTGPSGTGELFF | TGTGCCAGCAGCGTAACCGGCCCTAGCGGTACCGGGGAGCTGTTTTTT
- | TRBJ1-2 | TRBD1 | TRBV10-3 | CAISAIRDRIGYTF | TGTGCCATCAGTGCTATCCGGGACAGGATTGGCTACACCTTC
- | TRBJ2-7 | - | TRBV10-3 | CAISGAISSEQYF | TGTGCCATCAGTGGCGCCATTTCTTCCGAGCAGTACTTC
- | TRBJ2-1 | TRBD2 | TRBV7-9 | CASSLASGRAHNEQFF | TGTGCCAGCAGCTTAGCTAGCGGGAGGGCCCACAATGAGCAGTTCTTC
- | TRBJ2-7 | - | TRBV27 | CASSPGRDEQYF | TGTGCCAGCAGTCCAGGCCGGGACGAGCAGTACTTC
- | TRBJ1-5 | TRBD1 | TRBV19 | CASSIRQGSNQPQHF | TGTGCCAGTAGTATCCGACAGGGCAGCAATCAGCCCCAGCATTTT
- | TRBJ2-6 | - | TRBV6-5 | CASSYSVGSGANVLTF | TGTGCCAGCAGTTACTCGGTTGGATCTGGGGCCAACGTCCTGACTTTC
- | TRBJ1-4 | TRBD1 | TRBV2 | CASGRPGQLEKLFF | TGTGCCAGCGGGAGACCGGGACAGCTTGAAAAACTGTTTTTT
once | TRBJ2-4 | - | TRBV28 | CASSLFGIQYF | TGTGCCAGCAGTTTATTCGGCATTCAGTACTTC
- | TRBJ2-5 | TRBD2 | TRBV9 | CASSAGTSGRRIGETQYF | TGTGCCAGCAGCGCCGGGACTAGCGGGAGGCGGATCGGAGAGACCCAGTACTTC
- | TRBJ2-7 | - | TRBV30 | CAWRTGIHEQYF | TGTGCCTGGAGGACAGGCATCCACGAGCAGTACTTC
- | TRBJ1-1 | - | TRBV19 | CASSHLNTEAFF | TGTGCCAGCTCGCACCTGAACACTGAAGCTTTCTTT
- | TRBJ1-3 | - | TRBV21-1 | CAGNRVSLGNTIYF | TGTGCCGGAAACAGGGTATCACTTGGAAACACCATATATTTT
- | TRBJ2-3 | - | TRBV5-4 | CASSRNDYTDTQYF | TGTGCCAGCAGCCGGAACGACTACACAGATACGCAGTATTTT
few | TRBJ2-1 | - | TRBV12-5 | CASGLSSGEQFF | TGTGCTAGTGGTTTATCCAGTGGTGAGCAGTTCTTC